The 6 T cell receptor beta chains below all came from one sample that was sequenced in a study of OX40 agonist ivuxolimab in advanced cancers. Using immunoSEQ multiplex PCR, the repertoire was profiled, and TCRdb retains in-frame clones only, with some absent. The table lists 60,000 or so clones, around 92% of them singletons. The sample consisted of CD4+ or CD8+ T cells sorted from blood, taken in a trial of the OX40 agonist ivuxolimab. Every receptor here comes from an adult with an advanced solid tumor such as melanoma, head and neck, liver or kidney cancer.

The V gene is TRBV11-3, the J gene TRBJ2-5; D may correspond to TRBD1 or TRBD2 (5 bases each). This CDR3 contains 15 residues. Per the germline V gene, CDR1 is SGHNT and CDR2 is YENEEA. Trimming shortened V by 5 bases and J by 1 base, and 14 bases separated the two germline ends. CDR3 sequence (DNA): TGTGCCAGCAGCCTCAAACCGGGGCCCCAAGAGACCCAGTACTTC. It translates to CASSLKPGPQETQYF.

The rearrangement joins TRBV27 to TRBJ1-4, with a weak D call TRBD1 (6 bases). Germline values: CDR1 MNHEY, CDR2 SMNVEV (reference sequence). The CDR3 spans 15 residues. V was clipped by 4 bases and J by 3 bases, with 12 bases between them. The CDR3 sequence: CASSSQEGANEKLFF. CDR3 sequence (DNA): TGTGCCAGCAGTTCCCAGGAGGGGGCTAATGAAAAACTGTTTTTT. The full variable domain, its missing parts supplied by reference TRBV27 and TRBJ1-4, is EAQVTQNPRYLITVTGKKLTVTCSQNMNHEYMSWYRQDPGLGLRQIYYSMNVEVTDKGDVPEGYKVSRKEKRNFPLILESPSPNQTSLYFCASSSQEGANEKLFFGSGTQLSVL.

The rearrangement links TRBV30 to TRBJ1-1; D is unclear. The CDR3 has 13 residues. Trimming pared 1 base from V and 3 bases from J, leaving 9 bases between. Germline values: CDR1 GTSNPN, CDR2 SVGIG (reference sequence). The CDR3, as DNA: TGTGCCTGGAGTGCAAACCGGGACACTGAAGCTTTCTTT. This codes for CAWSANRDTEAFF.

The rearrangement joins TRBV4-3 to TRBJ2-1; a possible D gene is TRBD2 (5 bases). Germline CDR1 LGHNA, CDR2 YSLEER. This CDR3 is built from 16 residues. The V gene lost 3 bases and the J gene lost 1 base, with 13 bases spanning the gap. The CDR3 DNA reads as TGCGCCAGCAGCCAGGATGGAGGTGAATCCTACAATGAGCAGTTCTTC. Amino acid sequence: CASSQDGGESYNEQFF.

The chain joins TRBV28 to TRBJ1-5; 9 nucleotides agree with TRBD1. In germline, CDR1 is MDHEN, CDR2 SYDVKM. The CDR3 is 14 amino acids. V lost 7 bases, J lost 3 bases, and 4 bases stayed unmatched. The CDR3 coding sequence is TGTGCCAGCACCGACAGGGGGAACAATCAGCCCCAGCATTTT. This gives the protein CASTDRGNNQPQHF.

The count of this clone is one. V and J are TRBV30 and TRBJ1-5; D remains ambiguous. Trimming took off 2 bases at V and 5 bases at J, with 13 bases between the two ends. The CDR3 runs to 14 residues. Germline V CDR1 and CDR2: GTSNPN, SVGIG (reference sequence). CDR3 protein: CAWSPGTSHQPQHF. In DNA, the CDR3 is TGTGCCTGGAGTCCTGGTACGAGCCATCAGCCCCAGCATTTT.